The 30 T cell receptor beta chains reported below all come from one sample, sequenced in a study of early stage breast cancer tumors. Method: immunoSEQ multiplex PCR; TCRdb's copy keeps in-frame clones and lacks some. The sample carries about 50,000 clones, around 80% recorded once. Sequences were obtained from blood. Source of these receptors: a person between 35 and 49 years old with breast cancer.

V gene TRBV6-1 combines with J gene TRBJ1-1; a weak D match, TRBD1 (5 bases). Trimming took off 1 base at V and 1 base at J, with 7 bases between the two ends. Germline V lookup: CDR1 MNHNS, CDR2 SASEGT. This CDR3 region has 14 residues. The CDR3 loop reads CASSEGQGNTEAFF. The CDR3 DNA is TGTGCCAGCAGTGAAGGGCAGGGGAACACTGAAGCTTTCTTT.

The chain employs TRBV27 and TRBJ2-1; TRBD1 matches 8 bases. Germline V gives CDR1 MNHEY, CDR2 SMNVEV (reference sequence). The CDR3 runs to 14 residues. The trim removed 5 bases at V and 8 bases at J, leaving 8 bases unmatched. The CDR3 region is CASSHGQGRDEQFF. For the CDR3, the DNA is TGTGCCAGCAGTCACGGACAGGGTCGGGATGAGCAGTTCTTC.

V usage is TRBV13 and J usage is TRBJ1-6; perhaps TRBD1 as D (5 bases). The ends were cut back, 3 bases at V and 4 bases at J, with 13 bases in the middle. CDR1 and CDR2 from the germline V gene are PRHDT and FYEKMQ (reference sequence). The CDR3 runs 16 residues. The CDR3 DNA reads as TGTGCCAGCAGCTTCGGGGCAGGCGTATATAATTCACCCCTCCACTTT. Protein product: CASSFGAGVYNSPLHF.

This clone appeared a single time. The gene calls are TRBV28 and TRBJ2-5; 7 positions agree with TRBD2. The CDR3 covers 15 residues. The V gene's germline CDR1 is MDHEN and CDR2 SYDVKM. Trimming at V came to 3 bases and at J to 4 bases, leaving 8 bases not matched to a gene. This chain's CDR3 is CASSLPAGEGETQYF. The CDR3 bases are TGTGCCAGCAGTTTGCCCGCGGGAGAGGGAGAGACCCAGTACTTC.

This clone was detected only a few times. This chain connects TRBV9 to TRBJ1-5; possible D gene TRBD1, 5 bases. This CDR3 comprises 13 residues. The V and J ends lost 5 bases and 6 bases respectively, with 12 bases between them. Germline CDR1 and CDR2: SGDLS and YYNGEE. CDR3 sequence: CASSASGGQPQHF. The CDR3 DNA reads as TGTGCCAGCAGTGCCTCGGGGGGTCAGCCCCAGCATTTT.

The chain links TRBV7-9 to TRBJ1-1, with no clear D. Germline CDR1 SEHNR, CDR2 FQNEAQ (reference sequence). Trimming shortened V by 4 bases and J by 0 bases, and 12 bases separated the two germline ends. The CDR3 covers 15 residues. CDR3 region: CASSSRSWMNTEAFF. CDR3 bases: TGTGCCAGCAGCTCCCGATCCTGGATGAACACTGAAGCTTTCTTT.

This rearrangement joins TRBV28 to TRBJ2-5; no reliable D call. In germline, CDR1 is MDHEN, CDR2 SYDVKM. This CDR3 spans 14 amino acids. V lost 2 bases and J lost 2, with 9 bases in between. The CDR3 nucleotides read TGTGCCAGCAGTTTAGGCGGCAGTCAAGAGACCCAGTACTTC. It specifies CASSLGGSQETQYF.

J is TRBJ1-5 and V is TRBV10-2; D uncertain. V was pared by 4 bases and J by 2 bases, with 6 bases between. The CDR3 has 13 amino acids. Germline loops: CDR1 WSHSY, CDR2 SAAADI. DNA for the CDR3: TGCGCCAGCAGTGTAAATGGCAATCAGCCCCAGCATTTT. Translated, it gives CASSVNGNQPQHF.

This chain links TRBV19 with TRBJ2-5, with a possible D match to TRBD2 (5 bases). The CDR3 length is 12 residues. The germline V gene encodes CDR1 LNHDA and CDR2 SQIVND (reference sequence). Trimming pared 3 bases from V and 5 bases from J, leaving 7 bases between. The CDR3 sequence: CASSMSGETQYF. In nucleotides, the CDR3 is TGTGCCAGTAGTATGTCGGGGGAGACCCAGTACTTC.

The genes are TRBV6-1 and TRBJ1-5; 7 bases align to TRBD1. Germline V CDR1 and CDR2: MNHNS, SASEGT. V gave up 4 bases and J gave up 3 bases; unmatched junction bases: 6. The CDR3 covers 15 residues. The CDR3 loop reads CASSALTGFNQPQHF. In DNA, the CDR3 is TGTGCCAGCAGTGCCTTGACAGGGTTCAATCAGCCCCAGCATTTT.

The V call is TRBV7-2, the J call TRBJ1-5; the D is unclear. The CDR3 spans 13 residues. CDR1 is SGHTA and CDR2 is FQGNSA in the germline V gene. The germline V and J ends were trimmed by 1 base and 7 bases, with 8 bases remaining between them. CDR3 DNA: TGTGCCAGCAGCTTAGTTACGGGCCAGCCCCAGCATTTT. Its translation is CASSLVTGQPQHF. The variable domain in full, with the rest retrieved from reference TRBV7-2 and TRBJ1-5, is GAGVSQSPSNKVTEKGKDVELRCDPISGHTALYWYRQSLGQGLEFLIYFQGNSAPDKSGLPSDRFSAERTGGSVSTLTIQRTQQEDSAVYLCASSLVTGQPQHFGDGTRLSIL.

The V and J genes are TRBV4-1 and TRBJ2-5; possibly TRBD2 for D (5 bases). Trimming left V 4 bases short and J 5 bases short, with 11 bases between. The CDR3 is made up of 13 amino acids. CDR1 is MGHRA and CDR2 is YSYEKL in the germline V gene. CDR3 protein: CASSRGGLETQYF. CDR3 in DNA: TGCGCCAGCAGCCGAGGCGGGTTGGAGACCCAGTACTTC.

The chain is built from TRBV30 and TRBJ2-3, with D unclear. Per the germline V gene, CDR1 is GTSNPN and CDR2 is SVGIG (reference sequence). The CDR3 has 12 amino acids. Trimming stripped 5 bases from V and 4 bases from J, with 10 bases between. The CDR3 coding sequence is TGTGCCTGGTCGTGGGCGTCAGATACGCAGTATTTT. Its protein is CAWSWASDTQYF.

The V gene is TRBV5-1, the J gene TRBJ1-5; no definite D call. This CDR3 spans 15 amino acids. Trimming removed 2 bases at V and 3 bases at J, with 12 bases between. In germline, CDR1 is SGHRS, CDR2 YFSETQ. CDR3 nucleotides: TGCGCCAGCAGCTTAGCCGGGAAGTACAATCAGCCCCAGCATTTT. Translation gives CASSLAGKYNQPQHF.

This clone was detected a few times. This chain uses TRBV5-1 with TRBJ2-7; D assignment may be TRBD1 or TRBD2 (5 bases each). Trimming took off 6 bases at V and 12 bases at J, with 22 bases between the two ends. Germline V lookup: CDR1 SGHRS, CDR2 YFSETQ. The CDR3 length is 13 residues. The CDR3 DNA follows: TGCGCCAGCACCTCCCGGGGCAGGGCAGTGCGGTACTTC. Encoded protein: CASTSRGRAVRYF.

The chain carries TRBV5-1 and TRBJ2-5, with 11 positions matching TRBD2. Trimming removed 4 bases from V and 4 bases from J; junction bases left unmatched: 12. CDR3 length: 17 amino acids. Germline V gene lookup returns CDR1 SGHRS and CDR2 YFSETQ. CDR3 coding DNA: TGCGCCAGCAGCCCGTGGAGCGTAGCGGGAGGGGTAGAGACCCAGTACTTC. Protein product: CASSPWSVAGGVETQYF.

This clone was picked up one time. The chain has TRBV6-6 and TRBJ2-1, with D uncertain. CDR3 length equals 16 residues. The germline V gene has CDR1 MNHNY and CDR2 SVGAGI (reference sequence). Between the trimmed V and J ends, which lost 3 bases and 5 bases, there was a span of 17 bases. In DNA, the CDR3 is TGTGCCAGCAGTTATAGTTGGGCTCTGGGAAACAATGAGCAGTTCTTC. It encodes CASSYSWALGNNEQFF.

The rearrangement links TRBV6-1 to TRBJ2-7; no clear D gene. V lost 4 bases, J lost 3 bases, and 7 bases lay in between. The CDR3 is made up of 12 amino acids. Germline-derived CDR1 and CDR2 are MNHNS and SASEGT. The DNA of the CDR3 is TGTGCCAGCAGTGCCTTTTTCTACGAGCAGTACTTC. Its translation is CASSAFFYEQYF.

The chain recombines TRBV27 with TRBJ2-2, with TRBD1 matching over 8 bases. Trimming at V came to 5 bases and at J to 1 base, leaving 3 bases not matched to a gene. Germline V lookup: CDR1 MNHEY, CDR2 SMNVEV (reference sequence). The length of the CDR3 is 15 residues. CDR3 coding DNA: TGTGCCAGCAGTGCCGGACAGGGGAACACCGGGGAGCTGTTTTTT. Its translation: CASSAGQGNTGELFF.

The rearrangement uses TRBV5-5 and TRBJ2-5; possibly TRBD2 for D (5 bases). V was cut by 4 bases and J by 4 bases, with 14 bases left in between. Germline CDR1 SGHKS, CDR2 YYEKEE (reference sequence). The CDR3 has 14 amino acids. The CDR3 is CASSPRTSGETQYF. CDR3 DNA sequence: TGTGCCAGCAGCCCACGAACTAGTGGAGAGACCCAGTACTTC.

V is TRBV10-3 and J is TRBJ1-5; D ambiguous. Per germline, CDR1 ENHRY and CDR2 SYGVKD. This CDR3 comprises 13 residues. V lost 0 bases and J lost 8, with 8 bases in between. CDR3 amino acids: CAISESTREPQHF. In DNA form, the CDR3 reads TGTGCCATCAGTGAGTCGACTCGTGAGCCCCAGCATTTT.

With respect to this clone: At one boundary the junction diverges from the germline segment, which might be a read error. This rearrangement joins TRBV11-2 to TRBJ2-3; TRBD2 agrees at 10 bases. The germline V gene has CDR1 SGHAT and CDR2 FQNNGV. This CDR3 contains 16 residues. CDR3 bases: TGCGCCAGCAGCCAGGTTGGACTAGCGGACACAGATACGCAGTATTTT. This gives the protein CASSQVGLADTDTQYF. The full variable domain, with the rest looked up from reference TRBV11-2 and TRBJ2-3, is EAGVAQSPRYKIIEKRQSVAFWCNPISGHATLYWYQQILGQGPKLLIQFQNNGVVDDSQLPKDRFSAERLKGVDSTLKIQPAKLEDSAVYLCASSQVGLADTDTQYFGPGTRLTVL.

This chain connects TRBV28 to TRBJ1-1, with D possibly matching TRBD1 (6 bases). The CDR3 is 13 amino acids. In germline, CDR1 is MDHEN, CDR2 SYDVKM. V was trimmed by 2 bases and J by 6 bases, leaving 10 bases between them. CDR3 protein: CASSLGGASEAFF. CDR3 DNA sequence: TGTGCCAGCAGTTTAGGGGGGGCATCTGAAGCTTTCTTT.

The CDR3 spells CASSITESYGYTF. CDR3 in DNA: TGTGCCAGTAGTATTACCGAGTCCTATGGCTACACCTTC. J is TRBJ1-2 and V is TRBV19; D not certain. V dropped 3 bases and J dropped 4 bases, with 9 bases sitting between them. Germline V gene sequence: CDR1 LNHDA, CDR2 SQIVND (reference sequence). The CDR3 has 13 amino acids.

The DNA for the CDR3 is TGTGCCAGCAGTAGAAACAGGGGGCAGGGCTATGGCTACACCTTC. Amino acids: CASSRNRGQGYGYTF. J is TRBJ1-2 and V is TRBV6-6; 9 bases map to TRBD1. The V and J ends lost 5 bases and 4 bases, in that order; junction bases with no gene match: 8. The CDR3 loop spans 15 amino acids. CDR1 is MNHNY and CDR2 is SVGAGI in the germline V gene (reference sequence).

This clone was found once. The chain recombines TRBV5-4 with TRBJ2-2, with D possibly matching TRBD2 (7 bases). V lost 0 bases and J 0 bases, leaving 9 bases between the germline ends. Germline loops: CDR1 SGHNT, CDR2 YYREEE (reference sequence). This CDR3 has 16 residues. The CDR3 sequence is CASSLGGGTNTGELFF. CDR3 DNA: TGTGCCAGCAGCTTGGGGGGGGGCACGAACACCGGGGAGCTGTTTTTT.

The chain joins TRBV9 to TRBJ1-4, with D possibly TRBD1 on 5 matching bases. V was clipped by 4 bases and J by 6 bases, with 16 bases between them. The germline gives CDR1 SGDLS, CDR2 YYNGEE. The CDR3 runs 15 residues. CDR3 protein: CASSLRGEADEKLFF. CDR3 DNA: TGTGCCAGCAGCCTACGGGGGGAGGCGGATGAAAAACTGTTTTTT.

The chain uses TRBV15 and TRBJ1-1; no clear D gene. Trimming stripped 1 base from V and 7 bases from J, with 7 bases between. Germline V gene sequence: CDR1 LNHNV, CDR2 YYDKDF (reference sequence). The CDR3 totals 12 residues. CDR3 sequence reads: CATSRVGIEAFF. As DNA, the CDR3 is TGTGCCACCAGCAGAGTCGGCATTGAAGCTTTCTTT.

The chain carries TRBV27 and TRBJ1-5, with D unclear. The CDR3 consists of 12 residues. Trimming took off 3 bases at V and 5 bases at J, with 5 bases between the two ends. Germline loops: CDR1 MNHEY, CDR2 SMNVEV (reference sequence). The CDR3 sequence: CASSFLDQPQHF. CDR3 nucleotides: TGTGCCAGCAGTTTTCTCGATCAGCCCCAGCATTTT.

This clone has more than one count but fewer than ten. This chain connects TRBV7-9 to TRBJ1-1; no firm D call. The germline CDR1 and CDR2 sequences are SEHNR and FQNEAQ (reference sequence). Between the trimmed V and J ends, which lost 0 bases and 1 base, there was a span of 3 bases. This CDR3 comprises 13 residues. The CDR3 nucleotides read TGTGCCAGCAGCTTAGCGGCGAACACTGAAGCTTTCTTT. It specifies CASSLAANTEAFF.